This T cell receptor beta chain was captured by sequencing in a study of CD8 T cells in Susac syndrome. The CDR3 covers 12 residues. Per germline, CDR1 GTSNPN and CDR2 SVGIG (reference sequence). V dropped 4 bases and J dropped 4; count of bases not matched to a gene: 1. CD8+ and CD4+ T cells taken from blood had their TCR beta sequenced. TEMRA cells were enriched by FACS, and CD4+ and CD8+ T cells were negatively isolated. RNA amounts of about 0.5 to 1 ug underwent reverse transcription with random hexamers. A single record per CDR3 protein comes from TCRdb applying MiXCR to the immunoSEQ multiplex PCR reads. The data show over 100,000 distinct CDR3 sequences, 96% seen once.

Sequencing input: CD4+ T cells from PBMCs. The source of this sequence is a human donor with Susac syndrome. The chain employs TRBV30 and TRBJ1-5; 7 bases are a match to TRBD1. The CDR3 reads CAWNRGNQPQHF. The CDR3 nucleotides read TGTGCCTGGAACAGGGGAAATCAGCCCCAGCATTTT.